Below, 15 T cell receptor beta chains from the same sample are listed, as sequenced in a study of blood T cell repertoires in COVID-19. Produced via immunoSEQ multiplex PCR; TCRdb's table is partial and in-frame only. This table holds under 250,000 clones, 84% found once. Material for sequencing was peripheral blood. These receptors were taken from a middle-aged woman who had recovered from COVID-19.

In its sample, this clone was seen a few times. The rearrangement links TRBV18 to TRBJ2-7; D remains ambiguous. The length of the CDR3 is 14 residues. The V and J ends lost 3 bases and 0 bases respectively, with 9 bases between them. Germline CDR1 KGHSH, CDR2 LQKENI. DNA for the CDR3: TGTGCCAGCTCACCGACGGGTACCTCCTACGAGCAGTACTTC. This gives the protein CASSPTGTSYEQYF. Variable domain in full (rest from reference TRBV18 and TRBJ2-7): NAGVMQNPRHLVRRRGQEARLRCSPMKGHSHVYWYRQLPEEGLKFMVYLQKENIIDESGMPKERFSAEFPKEGPSILRIQQVVRGDSAAYFCASSPTGTSYEQYFGPGTRLTVT.

This clone was counted a few times. The chain combines TRBV11-3 with TRBJ1-1; D not resolved. The V and J ends lost 5 bases and 1 base respectively, with 5 bases between them. Per the germline V gene, CDR1 is SGHNT and CDR2 is YENEEA. CDR3 length: 12 amino acids. CDR3 amino acids: CASSPGNTEAFF. The CDR3 DNA reads TGTGCCAGCAGCCCGGGGAACACTGAAGCTTTCTTT.

The chain carries TRBV19 and TRBJ2-1; a weak D match, TRBD2 (7 bases). This CDR3 is built from 16 residues. Germline CDR1 reads LNHDA; CDR2 reads SQIVND (reference sequence). Trimming left V 4 bases short and J 7 bases short, with 20 bases between. The CDR3 reads CASSTLGGLLGNEQFF. The DNA of the CDR3 is TGTGCCAGTAGTACCCTCGGGGGGCTATTAGGTAATGAGCAGTTCTTC.

This clone was detected only once. J is TRBJ1-3 and V is TRBV28, with D unresolved. Trimming left V 8 bases short and J 0 bases short, with 5 bases between. Per germline, CDR1 MDHEN and CDR2 SYDVKM. This CDR3 spans 12 amino acids. The CDR3 DNA follows: TGTGCCAGCGTAAACTCTGGAAACACCATATATTTT. This gives the protein CASVNSGNTIYF.

J is TRBJ2-3 and V is TRBV5-6, with 11 positions matching TRBD2. CDR1 and CDR2 from the germline V gene are SGHDT and YYEEEE. The ends lost 0 bases at V and 0 bases at J; junction bases unmatched: 6. CDR3 length: 18 residues. DNA for the CDR3: TGTGCCAGCAGCTTGGTGACTAGCGGGGCCCCTAGCACAGATACGCAGTATTTT. This gives the protein CASSLVTSGAPSTDTQYF. Together with reference TRBV5-6 and TRBJ2-3, the CDR3 gives the full variable domain: DAGVTQSPTHLIKTRGQQVTLRCSPKSGHDTVSWYQQALGQGPQFIFQYYEEEERQRGNFPDRFSGHQFPNYSSELNVNALLLGDSALYLCASSLVTSGAPSTDTQYFGPGTRLTVL.

The J gene is TRBJ1-6, the V gene TRBV9; D gene ambiguous. Trimming took 3 bases from V and 4 from J, leaving 8 bases between them. Per the germline V gene, CDR1 is SGDLS and CDR2 is YYNGEE. This CDR3 is built from 14 residues. CDR3 sequence: CASSEFQYNSPLHF. The CDR3 DNA is TGTGCCAGCAGCGAATTTCAGTATAATTCACCCCTCCACTTT. Variable domain in full (rest from reference TRBV9 and TRBJ1-6): DSGVTQTPKHLITATGQRVTLRCSPRSGDLSVYWYQQSLDQGLQFLIQYYNGEERAKGNILERFSAQQFPDLHSELNLSSLELGDSALYFCASSEFQYNSPLHFGNGTRLTVT.

This clone was counted only a few times. The chain links TRBV7-6 to TRBJ2-3, with D unclear. The CDR3 covers 15 residues. Germline CDR1 SGHVS, CDR2 FNYEAQ. The V and J ends lost 3 bases and 2 bases respectively, with 12 bases between them. The chain's CDR3 is CASSFTGGTTDTQYF. CDR3 nucleotide sequence: TGTGCCAGCAGCTTTACGGGTGGTACCACAGATACGCAGTATTTT.

This chain joins TRBV5-1 and TRBJ2-2, with a possible D match to TRBD2 (6 bases). Germline V gene sequence: CDR1 SGHRS, CDR2 YFSETQ. The V and J ends lost 0 bases and 5 bases respectively, with 14 bases between them. The CDR3 runs 16 residues. The DNA of the CDR3 is TGCGCCAGCAGCTTGGTGGTAGCCGGGGGTACCGGGGAGCTGTTTTTT. It is translated as CASSLVVAGGTGELFF.

The chain couples TRBV30 to TRBJ1-1; tentatively, D is TRBD1 (5 bases). The germline V gene has CDR1 GTSNPN and CDR2 SVGIG (reference sequence). V was trimmed by 0 bases and J by 4 bases, leaving 9 bases between them. The CDR3 is made up of 13 amino acids. The CDR3 reads CAWSVLGGTEAFF. CDR3 nucleotide sequence: TGTGCCTGGAGTGTACTGGGGGGCACTGAAGCTTTCTTT.

J is TRBJ1-1 and V is TRBV19; TRBD1 agrees at 7 bases. V lost 3 bases, J lost 7 bases, and 2 bases stayed unmatched. CDR3 size: 12 residues. Germline-derived CDR1 and CDR2 are LNHDA and SQIVND (reference sequence). CDR3 residues: CASSMRTGEAFF. The CDR3, as DNA: TGTGCCAGTAGTATGAGGACAGGTGAAGCTTTCTTT. The full variable domain, in which reference TRBV19 and TRBJ1-1 provide the parts outside the CDR3, is DGGITQSPKYLFRKEGQNVTLSCEQNLNHDAMYWYRQDPGQGLRLIYYSQIVNDFQKGDIAEGYSVSREKKESFPLTVTSAQKNPTAFYLCASSMRTGEAFFGQGTRLTVV.

This rearrangement joins TRBV10-3 to TRBJ2-2; TRBD2 agrees at 10 bases. The germline V gene has CDR1 ENHRY and CDR2 SYGVKD. Trimming removed 1 base from V and 0 bases from J; junction bases left unmatched: 2. The CDR3 spans 17 residues. The CDR3 sequence: CAISEFSGGSNTGELFF. In DNA, the CDR3 is TGTGCCATCAGTGAGTTTAGCGGGGGGTCGAACACCGGGGAGCTGTTTTTT.

The V gene is TRBV6-1, the J gene TRBJ2-1; 8 positions agree with TRBD2. This CDR3 has 15 residues. The J segment lost 3 bases and the V segment lost 2 bases, leaving 3 bases of the junction unmatched. CDR1 is MNHNS and CDR2 is SASEGT in the germline V gene. The CDR3 sequence is CASSERSGGYNEQFF. The DNA for the CDR3 is TGTGCCAGCAGTGAACGAAGCGGGGGCTACAATGAGCAGTTCTTC.

V gene TRBV7-9 combines with J gene TRBJ2-5; D remains unclear. Germline CDR1 is SEHNR and CDR2 is FQNEAQ (reference sequence). The CDR3 has 13 residues. V lost 3 bases, J lost 5 bases, and 10 bases lay in between. The CDR3 nucleotides are TGTGCCAGCAGCTTTTTGGGTAGCGAGACCCAGTACTTC. Translation: CASSFLGSETQYF.

The chain is built from TRBV30 and TRBJ2-1; 7 bases are a match to TRBD1. The CDR3 loop spans 13 amino acids. The germline V gene has CDR1 GTSNPN and CDR2 SVGIG (reference sequence). V shed 4 bases, J shed 0 bases, and the junction held 0 bases outside the gene matches. The CDR3 DNA follows: TGTGCCTGGAACAGGGGCTCCTACAATGAGCAGTTCTTC. It yields the protein CAWNRGSYNEQFF.

The genes are TRBV10-2 and TRBJ2-7; D may be TRBD2 (5 bases). This CDR3 contains 16 residues. Germline assignment: CDR1 WSHSY and CDR2 SAAADI. Trimming took 5 bases from V and 0 from J, leaving 17 bases between them. The CDR3 is CASSLFRDAGSYEQYF. The CDR3 nucleotides are TGCGCCAGCAGTTTATTCCGCGACGCGGGCTCCTACGAGCAGTACTTC.